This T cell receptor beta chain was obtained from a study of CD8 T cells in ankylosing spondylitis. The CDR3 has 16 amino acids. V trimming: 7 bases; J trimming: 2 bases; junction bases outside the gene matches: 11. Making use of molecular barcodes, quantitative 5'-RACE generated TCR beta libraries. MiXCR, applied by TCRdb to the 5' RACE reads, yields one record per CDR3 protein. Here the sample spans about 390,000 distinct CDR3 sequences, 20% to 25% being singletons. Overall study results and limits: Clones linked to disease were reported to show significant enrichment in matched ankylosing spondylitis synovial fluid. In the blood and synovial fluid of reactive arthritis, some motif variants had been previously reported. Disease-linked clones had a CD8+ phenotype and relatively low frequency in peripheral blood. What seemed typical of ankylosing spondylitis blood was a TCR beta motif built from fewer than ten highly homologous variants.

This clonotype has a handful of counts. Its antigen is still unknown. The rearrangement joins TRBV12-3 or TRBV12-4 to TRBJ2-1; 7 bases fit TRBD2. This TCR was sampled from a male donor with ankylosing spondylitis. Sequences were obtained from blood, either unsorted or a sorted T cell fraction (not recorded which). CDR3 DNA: TGTGCCAGCATCCCAACGGCCAGCGGGGCCTACAATGAGCAGTTCTTC. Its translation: CASIPTASGAYNEQFF.